What follows is one T cell receptor (beta chain) and its context. What it recognizes is unknown. Amplification used 60 Vbeta primers and 13 Jbeta primers. Clones were sequenced by immunoSEQ multiplex PCR, and TCRdb holds only the in-frame ones, with some missing. The sample records under 150,000 clones, 60% to 85% being singletons. This entry belongs to a study of cytomegalovirus exposure and HLA in healthy donors. Whole-study results and caveats: Exclusion applied to some V segments, including TRBV6-2 and TRBV6-3, as they were indistinguishable. A link between a missense DCLRE1C variant and TCR beta V- and J-gene trimming emerged from a later analysis. HLA restriction was apparent for most CMV-associated TCR beta chains in a later analysis.

This cohort consisted of healthy bone marrow donors. V was pared by 5 bases and J by 3 bases, with 8 bases of the junction left unmatched. Looked up from germline, CDR1 is LNHDA and CDR2 is SQIVND (reference sequence). This CDR3 is 16 amino acids long. The V call is TRBV19, the J call TRBJ1-4; 8 bases agree with TRBD1. Specimen: PBMCs. This TCR came from a woman aged 40 to 50 in good health and CMV-seronegative. CDR3 in DNA: TGTGCCAGTAGTTATATCGGGACAGGTGCTAATGAAAAACTGTTTTTT. It codes for CASSYIGTGANEKLFF.